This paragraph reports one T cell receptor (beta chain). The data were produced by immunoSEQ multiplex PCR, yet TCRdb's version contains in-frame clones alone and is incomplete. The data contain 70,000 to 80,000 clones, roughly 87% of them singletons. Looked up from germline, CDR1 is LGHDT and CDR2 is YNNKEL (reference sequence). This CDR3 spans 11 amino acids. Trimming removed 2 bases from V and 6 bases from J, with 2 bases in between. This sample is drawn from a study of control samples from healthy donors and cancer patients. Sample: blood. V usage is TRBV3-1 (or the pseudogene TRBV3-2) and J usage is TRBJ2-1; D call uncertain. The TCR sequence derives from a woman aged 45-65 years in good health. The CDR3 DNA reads TGTGCCAGCAGCCAAACCAATGAGCAGTTCTTC. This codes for CASSQTNEQFF.